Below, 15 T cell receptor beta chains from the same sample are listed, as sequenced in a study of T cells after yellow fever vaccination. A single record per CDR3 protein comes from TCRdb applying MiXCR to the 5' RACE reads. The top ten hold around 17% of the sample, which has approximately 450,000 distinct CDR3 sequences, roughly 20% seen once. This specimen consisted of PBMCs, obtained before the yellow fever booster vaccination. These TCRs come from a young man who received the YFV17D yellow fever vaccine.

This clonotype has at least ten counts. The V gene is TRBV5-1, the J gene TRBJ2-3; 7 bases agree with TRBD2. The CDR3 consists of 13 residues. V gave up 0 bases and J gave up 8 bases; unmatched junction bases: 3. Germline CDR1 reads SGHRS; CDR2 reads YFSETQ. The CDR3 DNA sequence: TGCGCCAGCAGCTTGGTCCAGCGGGGTACGCAGTATTTT. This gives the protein CASSLVQRGTQYF. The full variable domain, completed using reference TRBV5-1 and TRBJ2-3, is KAGVTQTPRYLIKTRGQQVTLSCSPISGHRSVSWYQQTPGQGLQFLFEYFSETQRNKGNFPGRFSGRQFSNSRSEMNVSTLELGDSALYLCASSLVQRGTQYFGPGTRLTVL.

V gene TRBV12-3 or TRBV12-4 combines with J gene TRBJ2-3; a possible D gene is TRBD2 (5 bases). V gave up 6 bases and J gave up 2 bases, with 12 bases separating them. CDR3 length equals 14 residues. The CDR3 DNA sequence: TGTGCCAGCAGACCGTCCGGGGACACAGATACGCAGTATTTT. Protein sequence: CASRPSGDTDTQYF.

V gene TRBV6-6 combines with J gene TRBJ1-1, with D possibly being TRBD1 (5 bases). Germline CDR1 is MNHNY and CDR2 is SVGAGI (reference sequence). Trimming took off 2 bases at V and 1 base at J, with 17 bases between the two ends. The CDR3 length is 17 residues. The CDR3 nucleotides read TGTGCCAGCAGTTACGGAAATCGGGGCAGGGAGAACACTGAAGCTTTCTTT. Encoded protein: CASSYGNRGRENTEAFF.

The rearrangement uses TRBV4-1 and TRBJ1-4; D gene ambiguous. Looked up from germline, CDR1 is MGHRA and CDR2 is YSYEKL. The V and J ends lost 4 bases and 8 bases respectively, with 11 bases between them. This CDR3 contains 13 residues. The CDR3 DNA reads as TGCGCCAGCAGCCTGACCTCTGACGAAAAACTGTTTTTT. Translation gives CASSLTSDEKLFF.

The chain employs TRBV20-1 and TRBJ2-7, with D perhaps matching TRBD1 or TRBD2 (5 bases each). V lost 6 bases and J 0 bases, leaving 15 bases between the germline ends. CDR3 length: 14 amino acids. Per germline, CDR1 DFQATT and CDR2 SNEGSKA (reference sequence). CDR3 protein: CSARPGRSSYEQYF. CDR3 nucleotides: TGCAGTGCAAGACCGGGACGGAGCTCCTACGAGCAGTACTTC.

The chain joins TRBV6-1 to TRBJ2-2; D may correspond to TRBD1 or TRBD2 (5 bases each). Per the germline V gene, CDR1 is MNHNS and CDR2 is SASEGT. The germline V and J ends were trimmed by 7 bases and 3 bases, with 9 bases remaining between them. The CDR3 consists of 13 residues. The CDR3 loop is CASKGRDTGELFF. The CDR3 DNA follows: TGTGCCAGCAAGGGACGGGACACCGGGGAGCTGTTTTTT.

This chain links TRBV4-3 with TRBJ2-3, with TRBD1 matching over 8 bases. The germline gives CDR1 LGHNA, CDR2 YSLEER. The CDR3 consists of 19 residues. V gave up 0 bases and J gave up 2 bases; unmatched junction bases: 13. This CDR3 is CASSQDVSRGRVITDTQYF. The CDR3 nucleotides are TGCGCCAGCAGCCAAGATGTTAGCAGGGGGCGAGTTATCACAGATACGCAGTATTTT.

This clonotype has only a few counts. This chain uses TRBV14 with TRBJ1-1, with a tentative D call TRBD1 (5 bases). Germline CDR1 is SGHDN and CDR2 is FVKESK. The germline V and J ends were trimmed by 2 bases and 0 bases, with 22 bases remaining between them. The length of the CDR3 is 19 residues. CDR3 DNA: TGTGCCAGCAGCCAATGGGGCTGGGGAAAGAGGGGCGTGAACACTGAAGCTTTCTTT. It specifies CASSQWGWGKRGVNTEAFF.

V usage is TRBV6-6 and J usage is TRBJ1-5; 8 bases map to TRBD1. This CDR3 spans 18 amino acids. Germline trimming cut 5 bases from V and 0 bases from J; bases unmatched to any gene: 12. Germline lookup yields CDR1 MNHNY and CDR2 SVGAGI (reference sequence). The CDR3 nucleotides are TGTGCCAGCAGTCACACCCCGAGACAGGGGAATAGCAATCAGCCCCAGCATTTT. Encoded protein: CASSHTPRQGNSNQPQHF.

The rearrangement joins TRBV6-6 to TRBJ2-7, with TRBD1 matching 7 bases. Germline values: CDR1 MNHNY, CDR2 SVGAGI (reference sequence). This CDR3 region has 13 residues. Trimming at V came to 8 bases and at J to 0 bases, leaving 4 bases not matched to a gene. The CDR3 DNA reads TGTGCCAGCCGGGACAGCTCCTCCTACGAGCAGTACTTC. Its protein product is CASRDSSSYEQYF.

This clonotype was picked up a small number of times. In DNA form, the CDR3 reads TGTGCCAGCAGCTTAATGGCGGGGGGGAAGGTGACCCAGTACTTC. Its protein product is CASSLMAGGKVTQYF. The rearrangement joins TRBV7-3 to TRBJ2-5; TRBD2 aligns across 9 bases. Germline CDR1 SGHTA, CDR2 FQGTGA. J lost 7 bases, V lost 1 base, and 7 bases had no gene match. CDR3 length: 15 residues.

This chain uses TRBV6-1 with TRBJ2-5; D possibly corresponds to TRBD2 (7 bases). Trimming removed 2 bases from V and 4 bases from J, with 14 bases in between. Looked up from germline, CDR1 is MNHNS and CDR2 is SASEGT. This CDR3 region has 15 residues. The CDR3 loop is CASSEWGGRGETQYF. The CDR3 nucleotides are TGTGCCAGCAGTGAATGGGGGGGGCGCGGAGAGACCCAGTACTTC.

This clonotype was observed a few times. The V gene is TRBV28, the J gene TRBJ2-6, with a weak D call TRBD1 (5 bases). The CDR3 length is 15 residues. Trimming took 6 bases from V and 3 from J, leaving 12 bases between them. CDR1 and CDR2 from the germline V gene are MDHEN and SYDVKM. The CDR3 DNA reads TGTGCCAGCAGCTCGCAGGGCCGTGGGGCCAACGTCCTGACTTTC. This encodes CASSSQGRGANVLTF.

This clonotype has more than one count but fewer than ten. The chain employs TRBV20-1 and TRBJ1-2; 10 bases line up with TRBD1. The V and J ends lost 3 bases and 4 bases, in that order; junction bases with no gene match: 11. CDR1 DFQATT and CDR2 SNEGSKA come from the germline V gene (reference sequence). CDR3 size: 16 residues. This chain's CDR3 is CSARSRDRGLGYGYTF. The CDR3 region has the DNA TGCAGTGCTAGGTCCCGTGACAGGGGGCTTGGCTATGGCTACACCTTC.

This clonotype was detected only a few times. In DNA, the CDR3 is TGCAGTGCTACCCCGACCTCTAGCTATGAGCAGTTCTTC. It specifies CSATPTSSYEQFF. This chain connects TRBV20-1 to TRBJ2-1, with a weak D call TRBD2 (5 bases). V was pared by 4 bases and J by 8 bases, with 15 bases between. CDR1 DFQATT and CDR2 SNEGSKA come from the germline V gene (reference sequence). The CDR3 runs to 13 residues.